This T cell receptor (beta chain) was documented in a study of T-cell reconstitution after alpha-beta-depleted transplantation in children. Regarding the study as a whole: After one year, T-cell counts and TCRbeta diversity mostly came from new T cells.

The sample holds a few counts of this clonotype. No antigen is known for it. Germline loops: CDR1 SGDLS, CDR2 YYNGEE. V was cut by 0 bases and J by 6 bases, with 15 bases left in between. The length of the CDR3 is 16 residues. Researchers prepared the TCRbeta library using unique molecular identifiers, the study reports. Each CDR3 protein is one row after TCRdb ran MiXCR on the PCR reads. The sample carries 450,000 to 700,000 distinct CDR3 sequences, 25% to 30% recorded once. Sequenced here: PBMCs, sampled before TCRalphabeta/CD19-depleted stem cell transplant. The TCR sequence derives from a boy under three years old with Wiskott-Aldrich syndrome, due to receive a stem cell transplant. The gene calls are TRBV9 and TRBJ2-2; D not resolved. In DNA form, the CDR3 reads TGTGCCAGCAGCGTAGGACGACTCCTGGGCGCCGGGGAGCTGTTTTTT. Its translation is CASSVGRLLGAGELFF.